The 10 T cell receptor beta chains given below trace back to one sample, sequenced in a study of T cell responses to AZD1222 COVID-19 vaccine. TCRdb's copy holds only in-frame clones and misses some; the assay was immunoSEQ multiplex PCR. This sample carries roughly 80,000 clones, just under 90% of them seen once, and the ten largest clones take 5% to 6%. The sample here was peripheral blood, taken on day 0 of AZD1222 vaccination. The receptor source for this set is an adult in good health.

The V and J genes are TRBV2 and TRBJ2-2, with D possibly being TRBD1 (6 bases). Trimming took off 10 bases at V and 2 bases at J, with 17 bases between the two ends. The CDR3 loop spans 15 amino acids. Germline V gene data show CDR1 as SNHLY and CDR2 as FYNNEI. The CDR3 DNA reads as TGTGCCACCAGGACCGGGACACATAACACCGGGGAGCTGTTTTTT. The encoded protein is CATRTGTHNTGELFF.

Only a few counts were recorded for this clone. V is TRBV2 and J is TRBJ1-1; 7 nucleotides match TRBD1. CDR1 and CDR2 (germline): SNHLY, FYNNEI. Unmatched junction bases numbered 5, after V lost 2 bases and J lost 2 bases. The CDR3 totals 15 residues. Here the CDR3 DNA reads TGTGCCAGCAGTGAACTGGCAGGGGGAAACACTGAAGCTTTCTTT. As protein: CASSELAGGNTEAFF.

The chain joins TRBV7-2 to TRBJ2-3; D may be TRBD2 (6 bases). Germline V lookup: CDR1 SGHTA, CDR2 FQGNSA. CDR3 length: 13 residues. V lost 11 bases and J lost 3, with 15 bases in between. CDR3 region: CADRGLATDTQYF. The CDR3 DNA reads TGTGCCGACCGCGGGCTAGCGACAGATACGCAGTATTTT.

V gene TRBV4-2 combines with J gene TRBJ2-1; 11 positions match TRBD2. Germline V gene sequence: CDR1 LGHNA, CDR2 YNFKEQ. V lost 3 bases and J lost 7; bases outside the gene matches: 11. The CDR3 runs 17 residues. CDR3: CASSQGLAGGPRNEQFF. The CDR3 bases are TGTGCCAGCAGCCAGGGGTTAGCGGGGGGGCCGAGGAATGAGCAGTTCTTC.

The chain joins TRBV7-2 to TRBJ1-2, with D unclear. Trimming left V 1 base short and J 3 bases short, with 9 bases between. The CDR3 contains 14 residues. The germline V gene encodes CDR1 SGHTA and CDR2 FQGNSA. The CDR3: CASSLGAGYYGYTF. The CDR3 DNA sequence: TGTGCCAGCAGCTTAGGTGCAGGATACTATGGCTACACCTTC.

The chain's CDR3 is CASSQTGYGYTF. In nucleotides, the CDR3 is TGTGCCAGCAGCCAAACGGGGTATGGCTACACCTTC. This sequence joins TRBV11-1 and TRBJ1-2, with no clear D. The CDR3 spans 12 residues. Trimming pared 5 bases from V and 5 bases from J, leaving 9 bases between. CDR1 SGHAT and CDR2 FQDESV come from the germline V gene (reference sequence).

This chain links TRBV11-2 with TRBJ2-2; 10 bases are shared with TRBD2. The CDR3 is made up of 16 amino acids. Germline V lookup: CDR1 SGHAT, CDR2 FQNNGV. Unmatched junction bases numbered 8, after V lost 5 bases and J lost 5 bases. The chain's CDR3 is CASSLTSGATTGELFF. CDR3 sequence (DNA): TGTGCCAGCAGCCTAACTAGCGGGGCAACAACCGGGGAGCTGTTTTTT.

Comment on this clone: Within the sample, other DNA sequences also encode this same CDR3. V gene TRBV2 combines with J gene TRBJ1-4; D remains ambiguous. Germline assignment: CDR1 SNHLY and CDR2 FYNNEI. Trimming left V 5 bases short and J 0 bases short, with 7 bases between. This CDR3 comprises 14 residues. The CDR3: CASSRGTTNEKLFF. The CDR3 region has the DNA TGTGCCAGCAGTCGCGGAACAACTAATGAAAAACTGTTTTTT.

The chain has TRBV10-1 and TRBJ2-1, with TRBD2 matching over 9 bases. The CDR3 runs to 16 residues. The V segment lost 9 bases and the J segment 0 bases; nucleotides outside the gene matches: 9. Germline assignment: CDR1 WNHNN and CDR2 SYGVQD (reference sequence). This CDR3 is CARKSSGDNSYNEQFF. DNA for the CDR3: TGCGCCAGGAAGTCTAGCGGGGACAACTCCTACAATGAGCAGTTCTTC.

This chain uses TRBV2 with TRBJ1-2; 9 nucleotides match TRBD1. This CDR3 is 13 amino acids long. CDR1 and CDR2 (germline): SNHLY, FYNNEI. V trimming: 8 bases; J trimming: 2 bases; junction bases outside the gene matches: 3. The CDR3 region is CASAGTGNYGYTF. The CDR3 coding sequence is TGTGCCAGCGCCGGGACAGGGAACTATGGCTACACCTTC. Looking up the rest from reference TRBV2 and TRBJ1-2 gives the full variable domain: EPEVTQTPSHQVTQMGQEVILRCVPISNHLYFYWYRQILGQKVEFLVSFYNNEISEKSEIFDDQFSVERPDGSNFTLKIRSTKLEDSAMYFCASAGTGNYGYTFGSGTRLTVV.